The 10 T cell receptor beta chains presented below share a single source sample, sequenced in a study of regulatory T cells in long-lasting Graves disease. Stated time point: persistent/refractory GD, antithyroid drugs over 5 years with positive TRAb. From RNA extracted from PBMCs, the TCR library was made. iRepertoire HTBI primers and Arm-PCR of CDR3 regions built TCR beta libraries. TCRdb itself ran the multiplex PCR reads through MiXCR, one entry per CDR3 protein. The sample carries 450,000 or so distinct CDR3 sequences, less than 25% recorded once. The sample was peripheral blood mononuclear cells (PBMCs), taken when the disease was refractory, from a patient treated with antithyroid drugs. These receptors were taken from a female donor with Graves disease.

This clonotype was found many times. V is TRBV28 and J is TRBJ1-2; D remains ambiguous. CDR3 length equals 15 residues. Trimming cost V 7 bases and J 6 bases, with 21 bases left between them. Germline assignment: CDR1 MDHEN and CDR2 SYDVKM. The CDR3: CASIPFPRKVHGYTF. CDR3 coding DNA: TGTGCCAGCATACCCTTTCCCAGGAAGGTTCATGGCTACACCTTC.

This clonotype was recorded a few times. The rearrangement uses TRBV10-3 and TRBJ2-5; D is ambiguous. Trimming shortened V by 2 bases and J by 7 bases, and 17 bases separated the two germline ends. This CDR3 contains 15 residues. Germline CDR1 reads ENHRY; CDR2 reads SYGVKD. The CDR3 protein is CAISEPIGRGGTQYF. The CDR3 bases are TGTGCCATCAGTGAGCCCATCGGACGCGGCGGGACCCAGTACTTC.

This clonotype was counted between two and nine times. The chain has TRBV9 and TRBJ2-7; the match to TRBD2 covers 8 bases. V was pared by 1 base and J by 2 bases, with 5 bases of the junction left unmatched. The CDR3 totals 15 residues. Germline V gives CDR1 SGDLS, CDR2 YYNGEE. CDR3 sequence: CASSVSGGLTYEQYF. The CDR3 nucleotides are TGTGCCAGCAGCGTAAGCGGGGGACTAACCTACGAGCAGTACTTC.

Regarding this clonotype: A much larger clone differs by one base, so this may be a read error. Lacking the conserved final phenylalanine or tryptophan, this CDR3 likely reflects a read error. The chain is built from TRBV20-1 and TRBJ2-5; weak D call: TRBD1 (6 bases). CDR1 is DFQATT, CDR2 SNEGSKA, per germline (reference sequence). There are 19 residues in the CDR3. With 0 bases removed from V and 5 bases from J, the gap between germline ends came to 28 bases. CDR3 residues: CSARDLLGLGAEGTETQYI. CDR3 nucleotides: TGCAGTGCTAGAGATCTCTTAGGATTGGGGGCCGAGGGGACGGAGACCCAGTACATC.

The rearrangement uses TRBV3-1 and TRBJ2-2, with D hard to call. Looked up from germline, CDR1 is LGHDT and CDR2 is YNNKEL (reference sequence). The CDR3 has 13 residues. V was cut by 4 bases and J by 6 bases, with 9 bases left in between. The CDR3 DNA is TGTGCCAGCAGCCGACCTCCGGCCGGGGAGCTGTTTTTT. Translation: CASSRPPAGELFF.

This clonotype was seen ten or more times. This CDR3 is CASSGDLVETQYF. The CDR3 region has the DNA TGTGCCAGCAGTGGGGACCTCGTAGAGACCCAGTACTTC. The gene calls are TRBV2 and TRBJ2-5, with D tentatively TRBD1 or TRBD2 (5 bases each). Germline CDR1 is SNHLY and CDR2 is FYNNEI. This CDR3 spans 13 amino acids. V lost 4 bases, J lost 4 bases, and 10 bases lay in between.

This clonotype came up many times. The CDR3 is CASSESRVETQYF. The DNA of the CDR3 is TGTGCCAGCAGTGAAAGCAGGGTGGAGACCCAGTACTTC. The chain is built from TRBV2 and TRBJ2-5; D might be TRBD1 (5 bases). V lost 2 bases, J lost 5 bases, and 9 bases lay in between. Germline V gene sequence: CDR1 SNHLY, CDR2 FYNNEI. CDR3 length: 13 amino acids.

The chain couples TRBV3-1 to TRBJ2-7; D is perhaps TRBD1 or TRBD2 (5 bases each). V was pared by 4 bases and J by 0 bases, with 16 bases between. The CDR3 totals 16 residues. Germline assignment: CDR1 LGHDT and CDR2 YNNKEL (reference sequence). CDR3 bases: TGTGCCAGCAGCCCACGTTGGGGGAAGAGCTCCTACGAGCAGTACTTC. It is translated as CASSPRWGKSSYEQYF.

This clonotype was recorded many times. The chain has TRBV28 and TRBJ2-5; unclear D gene. The CDR3 is made up of 12 amino acids. Germline-derived CDR1 and CDR2 are MDHEN and SYDVKM. V was cut by 5 bases and J by 5 bases, with 9 bases left in between. CDR3 bases: TGTGCCAGCAGTCTCACCCTGGAGACCCAGTACTTC. Its translation: CASSLTLETQYF.

Many counts were recorded for this clonotype. The chain has TRBV7-2 and TRBJ1-4; D unclear. V lost 5 bases and J lost 9, with 16 bases in between. The CDR3 consists of 14 residues. Germline CDR1 SGHTA, CDR2 FQGNSA. CDR3 loop: CASSQPNERQKLFF. The CDR3 DNA reads as TGTGCCAGCAGCCAGCCCAACGAACGTCAAAAACTGTTTTTT. Drawing the rest from reference TRBV7-2 and TRBJ1-4, the complete variable domain is GAGVSQSPSNKVTEKGKDVELRCDPISGHTALYWYRQSLGQGLEFLIYFQGNSAPDKSGLPSDRFSAERTGGSVSTLTIQRTQQEDSAVYLCASSQPNERQKLFFGSGTQLSVL.